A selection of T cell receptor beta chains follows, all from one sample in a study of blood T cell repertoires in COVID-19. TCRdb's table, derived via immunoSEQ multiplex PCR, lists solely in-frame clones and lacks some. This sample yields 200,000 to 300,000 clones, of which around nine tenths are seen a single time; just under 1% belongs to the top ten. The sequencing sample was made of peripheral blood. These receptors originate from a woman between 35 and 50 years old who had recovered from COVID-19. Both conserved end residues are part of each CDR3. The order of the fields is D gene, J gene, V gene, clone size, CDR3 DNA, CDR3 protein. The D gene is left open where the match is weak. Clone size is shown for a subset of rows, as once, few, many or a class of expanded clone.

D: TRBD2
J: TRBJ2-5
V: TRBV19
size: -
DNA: TGTGCCAGTAGTATAGGAGGTAGCGGGAGTTACCAAGAGACCCAGTACTTC
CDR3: CASSIGGSGSYQETQYF

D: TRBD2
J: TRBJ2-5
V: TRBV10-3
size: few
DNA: TGTGCCATCAGTGGGACTAGCGGGAGGCTCCAAGAGACCCAGTACTTC
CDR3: CAISGTSGRLQETQYF

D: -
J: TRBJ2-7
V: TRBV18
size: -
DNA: TGTGCCAGCTCCCCCCCGGTTGCGGGGGAGCAGTACTTC
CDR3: CASSPPVAGEQYF

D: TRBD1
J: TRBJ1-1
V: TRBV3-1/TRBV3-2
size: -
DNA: TGTGCCAGCAACCCAGGGGGCACTGAAGCTTTCTTT
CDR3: CASNPGGTEAFF

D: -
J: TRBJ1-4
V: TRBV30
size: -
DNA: TGTGCCGGGGGCTCTGAAAAACTGTTTTTT
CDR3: CAGGSEKLFF

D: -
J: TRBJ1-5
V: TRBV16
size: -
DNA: TGTGCCAGCAGCCCGCCGGGGTCATCCCAGCATTTT
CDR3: CASSPPGSSQHF

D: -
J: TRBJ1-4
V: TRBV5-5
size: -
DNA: TGTGCCAGCAGCCCCCGGACAGCTGCAACTAATGAAAAACTGTTTTTT
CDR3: CASSPRTAATNEKLFF

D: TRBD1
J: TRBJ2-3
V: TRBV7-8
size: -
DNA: TGTGCCAGCAGCCCCCGGGACAGCAGCACAGATACGCAGTATTTT
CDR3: CASSPRDSSTDTQYF

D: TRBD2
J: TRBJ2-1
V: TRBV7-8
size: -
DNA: TGTGCCAGCAGCGCGAGGACTAGCGGGAGGGGTGGGTTCTTC
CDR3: CASSARTSGRGGFF

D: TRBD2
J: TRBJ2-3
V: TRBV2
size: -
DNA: TGTGCCAGCCGAACCGGGACTAGGTCAGATACGCAGTATTTT
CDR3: CASRTGTRSDTQYF

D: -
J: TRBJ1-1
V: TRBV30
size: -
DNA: TGTGCCTGGAGTGAATCTCTGAACACTGAAGCTTTCTTT
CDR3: CAWSESLNTEAFF

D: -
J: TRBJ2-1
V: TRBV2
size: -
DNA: TGTGCCAGCAGTGAGGGCGCCAGCTCCTACAATGAGCAGTTCTTC
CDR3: CASSEGASSYNEQFF

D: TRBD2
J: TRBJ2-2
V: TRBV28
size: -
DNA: TGTGCCAGCAGTTTAGGCGGCGGGAGGGACACCGGGGAGCTGTTTTTT
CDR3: CASSLGGGRDTGELFF

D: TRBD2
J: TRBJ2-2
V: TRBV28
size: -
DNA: TGTGCCAGTACCGGGACTATGTACTCCGGGGAGCTGTTTTTT
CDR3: CASTGTMYSGELFF

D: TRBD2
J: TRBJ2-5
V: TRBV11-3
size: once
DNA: TGTGCCAGCAGCTTCCCGGGCGGGACTAGCGGGAGGGTGGGGGAGACCCAGTACTTC
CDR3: CASSFPGGTSGRVGETQYF

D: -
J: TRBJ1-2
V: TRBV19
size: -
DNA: TGTGCCAGTAATGCCAGGGTTGGCTATGGCTACACCTTC
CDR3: CASNARVGYGYTF

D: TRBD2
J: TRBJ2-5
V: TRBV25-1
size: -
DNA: TGTGCCAGCAGCCCAGGACTACTCGGGGGGGAGACCCAGTACTTC
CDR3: CASSPGLLGGETQYF

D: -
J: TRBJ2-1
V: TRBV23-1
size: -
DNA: TGCGCCAGCAGTCAAGCGGCCCCCTCCTACAATGAGCAGTTCTTC
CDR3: CASSQAAPSYNEQFF

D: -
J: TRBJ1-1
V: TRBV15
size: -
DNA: TGTGCCACCAGCGAAGGGGGACGGACTGAAGCTTTCTTT
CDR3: CATSEGGRTEAFF

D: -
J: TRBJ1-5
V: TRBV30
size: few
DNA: TGTGCCTGGAGTGACCCCCGGGGTGGGGGCGGTCAGCCCCAGCATTTT
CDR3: CAWSDPRGGGGQPQHF

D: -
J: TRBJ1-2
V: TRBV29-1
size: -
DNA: TGCAGCGTTGAGGGGGGGAGGTTCTATGGCTACACCTTC
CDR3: CSVEGGRFYGYTF

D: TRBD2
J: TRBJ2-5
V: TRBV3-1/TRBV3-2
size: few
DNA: TGTGCCAGCAGCCCCGAGGGGACTAGCACAGAGACCCAGTACTTC
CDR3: CASSPEGTSTETQYF

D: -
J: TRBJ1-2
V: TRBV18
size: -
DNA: TGTGCCAGCTCACCACCGGTCGGCGGTAACTATGGCTACACCTTC
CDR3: CASSPPVGGNYGYTF

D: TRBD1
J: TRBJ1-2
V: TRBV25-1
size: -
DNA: TGTGCCAGCAGGGGTGGACAGGGTGGGCAACTCGGCTATGGCTACACCTTC
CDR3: CASRGGQGGQLGYGYTF